Each of the 23 T cell receptor beta chains below was sequenced from the same sample in a study of T-cell reconstitution after alpha-beta-depleted transplantation in children. Unique molecular identifiers were used to barcode this TCRbeta library. TCRdb ran MiXCR on the PCR reads and lists one entry per CDR3 protein. Altogether 500,000 to 750,000 distinct CDR3 sequences are present, over 10% being singletons, with the ten largest covering 2% to 2.5%. Sequencing used PBMCs, mostly from graft donor cells, obtained 360 days after TCRalphabeta/CD19-depleted stem cell transplant. These TCRs come from a male patient younger than 18 who had a stem cell transplant for acute myeloid leukemia, so the T cells may come from the graft donor.

This sequence joins TRBV12-3 or TRBV12-4 and TRBJ2-7; D is uncertain. The V end was cut by 3 bases, the J end by 2 bases, with 14 bases between. CDR3 length: 15 amino acids. Here the CDR3 DNA reads TGTGCCAGCAGTTTTGGGGTGAACGGGCCCTACGAGCAGTACTTC. Protein product: CASSFGVNGPYEQYF.

The chain is built from TRBV29-1 and TRBJ2-7; D is possibly TRBD1 (6 bases). The CDR3 spans 13 residues. Germline lookup yields CDR1 SQVTM and CDR2 ANQGSEA. Trimming left V 5 bases short and J 4 bases short, with 15 bases between. CDR3 bases: TGCAGCGTTCTTGGGGGCCTAGCTTACGAGCAGTACTTC. This translates into CSVLGGLAYEQYF.

This clonotype showed up just a few times. The chain combines TRBV28 with TRBJ2-7; 8 bases match TRBD2. CDR1 is MDHEN, CDR2 SYDVKM, per germline. With V trimmed by 7 bases and J by 8 bases, 4 bases remained unmatched. This CDR3 has 11 residues. The CDR3 is CASILAGQQYF. CDR3 DNA: TGTGCCAGCATCCTAGCGGGCCAGCAGTACTTC. Variable domain in full (rest from reference TRBV28 and TRBJ2-7): DVKVTQSSRYLVKRTGEKVFLECVQDMDHENMFWYRQDPGLGLRLIYFSYDVKMKEKGDIPEGYSVSREKKERFSLILESASTNQTSMYLCASILAGQQYFGPGTRLTVT.

This clonotype was seen more than once but under ten times. The V call is TRBV7-2, the J call TRBJ2-7; 9 bases line up with TRBD2. V was pared by 0 bases and J by 0 bases, with 9 bases of the junction left unmatched. CDR3 length equals 18 residues. Germline CDR1 is SGHTA and CDR2 is FQGNSA. CDR3 DNA sequence: TGTGCCAGCAGCTTAGCGCCTAGCGGGACGGGGAGCTCCTACGAGCAGTACTTC. It codes for CASSLAPSGTGSSYEQYF.

The V and J genes are TRBV20-1 and TRBJ2-3; 8 positions match TRBD2. This CDR3 comprises 16 residues. In germline, CDR1 is DFQATT, CDR2 SNEGSKA (reference sequence). V was clipped by 6 bases and J by 7 bases; unmatched bases: 18. The CDR3 DNA sequence: TGCAGTGCGCGGGAGGCGGCGGCACGGGGGTTTAATACGCAGTATTTT. Translation: CSAREAAARGFNTQYF.

This clonotype was observed many times. J is TRBJ2-7 and V is TRBV29-1; 8 bases map to TRBD1. The CDR3 has 12 residues. CDR1 and CDR2 from the germline V gene are SQVTM and ANQGSEA. V shed 4 bases, J shed 2 bases, and the junction held 1 base outside the gene matches. The CDR3 coding sequence is TGCAGCGTTGGGACAGGGCCCTACGAGCAGTACTTC. Translated: CSVGTGPYEQYF.

This clonotype came up a few times. The chain carries TRBV4-2 and TRBJ2-3; a possible D gene is TRBD2 (6 bases). Germline CDR1 and CDR2: LGHNA and YNFKEQ. This CDR3 contains 15 residues. Trimming shortened V by 0 bases and J by 6 bases, and 13 bases separated the two germline ends. The CDR3 coding sequence is TGTGCCAGCAGCCAAGATGGTACTAGCAGCGATACGCAGTATTTT. Its translation: CASSQDGTSSDTQYF.

A few counts support this clonotype. CDR3 sequence: CASSQGLAGRETQYF. The CDR3 coding sequence is TGCGCCAGCAGCCAAGGACTAGCGGGCCGCGAGACCCAGTACTTC. V and J are TRBV4-1 and TRBJ2-5; 10 bases map to TRBD2. The CDR3 loop spans 15 amino acids. Germline V CDR1 and CDR2: MGHRA, YSYEKL. J lost 5 bases, V lost 1 base, and 4 bases had no gene match.

This clonotype was seen a handful of times. At one of its ends the junction is not consistent with the germline gene, which may arise from a read error. V is TRBV5-1 and J is TRBJ2-7; D ambiguous. Germline lookup yields CDR1 SGHRS and CDR2 YFSETQ. The CDR3 contains 13 residues. CDR3 sequence: CASSLMVSDEQYF. In nucleotides, the CDR3 is TGCGCCAGCAGCCTTATGGTCTCCGACGAGCAGTACTTC.

The chain joins TRBV20-1 to TRBJ2-7; D possibly uses TRBD1 or TRBD2 (5 bases each). The CDR3 runs to 15 residues. Germline V gene sequence: CDR1 DFQATT, CDR2 SNEGSKA (reference sequence). The CDR3 loop reads CSLPKPGTPQTEQYF. The CDR3 bases are TGCAGCTTACCCAAGCCAGGGACGCCACAAACCGAGCAGTACTTC.

This clonotype was seen ten or more times. The J gene is TRBJ2-7, the V gene TRBV6-5; D is undetermined. Germline loops: CDR1 MNHEY, CDR2 SVGAGI. This CDR3 spans 15 amino acids. V lost 4 bases and J 2 bases, leaving 15 bases between the germline ends. The CDR3 DNA follows: TGTGCCAGCAGTTTCCTAAAGGGCCCTACCTACGAGCAGTACTTC. Protein: CASSFLKGPTYEQYF.

There are many counts of this clonotype. The chain is built from TRBV3-1 and TRBJ1-5, with no clear D. The V and J ends lost 4 bases and 6 bases respectively, with 22 bases between them. The V gene's germline CDR1 is LGHDT and CDR2 YNNKEL (reference sequence). CDR3 length equals 17 residues. This chain's CDR3 is CASSRSDGELTGQPQHF. The CDR3 bases are TGTGCCAGCAGCCGCTCGGACGGGGAACTAACGGGTCAGCCCCAGCATTTT.

This clonotype was seen at least ten times. The chain carries TRBV12-3 or TRBV12-4 and TRBJ2-5; 8 positions match TRBD2. J was trimmed by 0 bases and V by 3 bases; bases with no gene match: 6. The CDR3 spans 16 residues. CDR3: CASSFSAGGNQETQYF. CDR3 nucleotide sequence: TGTGCCAGCAGTTTTAGTGCGGGAGGAAACCAAGAGACCCAGTACTTC.

This clonotype was detected only a few times. The V gene is TRBV29-1, the J gene TRBJ2-7, with D possibly being TRBD2 (6 bases). CDR1 is SQVTM and CDR2 is ANQGSEA in the germline V gene. The CDR3 consists of 13 residues. The V and J ends lost 6 bases and 4 bases respectively, with 16 bases between them. The CDR3 nucleotides read TGCAGCGTGGGGGGACGGTTTCTTTACGAGCAGTACTTC. Protein: CSVGGRFLYEQYF.

This clonotype was detected only a few times. The gene calls are TRBV5-1 and TRBJ2-3; 11 nucleotides align to TRBD2. The V segment lost 4 bases and the J segment 2 bases; nucleotides outside the gene matches: 12. Germline lookup yields CDR1 SGHRS and CDR2 YFSETQ. CDR3 size: 18 residues. The CDR3 nucleotides are TGCGCCAGCAGCGCAGGACACCGACTAGCGGGGACCACAGATACGCAGTATTTT. Protein product: CASSAGHRLAGTTDTQYF.

This clonotype has more than one count but fewer than ten. CDR3 sequence reads: CASSYLTGGATEQFF. In nucleotides, the CDR3 is TGTGCCAGCAGCTACCTTACGGGAGGAGCAACTGAGCAGTTCTTC. The rearrangement joins TRBV7-9 to TRBJ2-1; 7 bases are a match to TRBD2. V was clipped by 4 bases and J by 9 bases; unmatched bases: 12. The germline CDR1 and CDR2 sequences are SEHNR and FQNEAQ (reference sequence). The CDR3 is 15 residues long. The whole variable domain, remainder taken from reference TRBV7-9 and TRBJ2-1, is DTGVSQNPRHKITKRGQNVTFRCDPISEHNRLYWYRQTLGQGPEFLTYFQNEAQLEKSRLLSDRFSAERPKGSFSTLEIQRTEQGDSAMYLCASSYLTGGATEQFFGPGTRLTVL.

In this sample, this clonotype turned up a few times. As DNA, the CDR3 is TGCAGTGCTAGATCCTGGCTTGGGCGGGACACTGAAGCTTTCTTT. Residues: CSARSWLGRDTEAFF. This chain connects TRBV20-1 to TRBJ1-1, with unresolved D. V was clipped by 2 bases and J by 3 bases, with 16 bases between them. This CDR3 spans 15 amino acids. The germline V gene has CDR1 DFQATT and CDR2 SNEGSKA (reference sequence).

The genes are TRBV18 and TRBJ2-5; 8 positions agree with TRBD2. Losses at the gene ends were 6 bases for V and 4 bases for J; bases not matched to a gene: 4. The length of the CDR3 is 13 residues. Looked up from germline, CDR1 is KGHSH and CDR2 is LQKENI. CDR3 coding DNA: TGTGCCAGCTCGGCGGGAGGAGGAGAGACCCAGTACTTC. This sequence encodes CASSAGGGETQYF.

This chain joins TRBV12-3 or TRBV12-4 and TRBJ2-3; a possible D gene is TRBD1 (5 bases). Trimming removed 0 bases from V and 5 bases from J, with 12 bases in between. The CDR3 spans 15 residues. The DNA for the CDR3 is TGTGCCAGCAGTTTAGCGCAGGGCAGGAGAGATACGCAGTATTTT. Its translation is CASSLAQGRRDTQYF.

This clonotype was picked up a small number of times. The chain is built from TRBV28 and TRBJ2-1; D gene unclear. This CDR3 comprises 13 residues. Trimming took off 10 bases at V and 0 bases at J, with 10 bases between the two ends. The germline gives CDR1 MDHEN, CDR2 SYDVKM. The DNA of the CDR3 is TGTGCCACTAGGTCTACCTCCTACAATGAGCAGTTCTTC. Translation: CATRSTSYNEQFF.

This clonotype has just a few counts. The chain recombines TRBV5-1 with TRBJ2-7; 12 bases match TRBD2. This CDR3 contains 19 residues. Germline V CDR1 and CDR2: SGHRS, YFSETQ. The junction had 14 bases not matched to a gene; V was cut back by 1 base and J by 3 bases. CDR3 bases: TGCGCCAGCAGCTTGAGGTCGGCACGGACTAGCGGGAATGGCTACGAGCAGTACTTC. It yields the protein CASSLRSARTSGNGYEQYF.

This clonotype was seen repeatedly, ten times or more. This chain connects TRBV10-3 to TRBJ2-2; 13 bases fit TRBD2. Germline CDR1 reads ENHRY; CDR2 reads SYGVKD. This CDR3 has 15 residues. Trimming removed 4 bases from V and 7 bases from J; junction bases left unmatched: 3. The CDR3 region has the DNA TGTGCCATCAGTGGGACTAGCGGGAGAATCGGGGAGCTGTTTTTT. Residues: CAISGTSGRIGELFF.

The chain combines TRBV7-2 with TRBJ2-7; D is undetermined. CDR1 and CDR2 (germline): SGHTA, FQGNSA. Trimming shortened V by 2 bases and J by 2 bases, and 13 bases separated the two germline ends. The CDR3 covers 15 residues. CDR3 region: CASSLQDLHTYEQYF. As DNA, the CDR3 is TGTGCCAGCAGCTTACAGGACCTGCACACCTACGAGCAGTACTTC.